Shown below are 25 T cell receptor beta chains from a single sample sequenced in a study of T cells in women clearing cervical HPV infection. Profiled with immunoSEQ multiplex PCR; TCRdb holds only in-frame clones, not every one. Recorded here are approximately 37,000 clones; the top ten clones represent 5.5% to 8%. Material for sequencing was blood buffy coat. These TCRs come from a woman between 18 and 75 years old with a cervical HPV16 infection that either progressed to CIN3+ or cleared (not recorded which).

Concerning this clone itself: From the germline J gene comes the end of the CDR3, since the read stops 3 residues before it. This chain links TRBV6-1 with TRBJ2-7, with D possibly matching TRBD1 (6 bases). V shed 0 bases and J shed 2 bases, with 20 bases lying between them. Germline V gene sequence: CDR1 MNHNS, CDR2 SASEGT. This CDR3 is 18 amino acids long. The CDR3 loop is CASSEAELVGTGTYEQYF. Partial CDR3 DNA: TGTGCCAGCAGTGAAGCGGAACTCGTGGGTACAGGGACCTACGAG.

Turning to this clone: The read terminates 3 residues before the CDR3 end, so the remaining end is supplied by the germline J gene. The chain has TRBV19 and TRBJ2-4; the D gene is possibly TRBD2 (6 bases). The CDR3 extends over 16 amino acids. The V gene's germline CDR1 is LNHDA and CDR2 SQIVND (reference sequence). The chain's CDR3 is CASSPSLGGPNYGQYF. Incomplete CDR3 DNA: TGTGCCAGTAGTCCTTCCCTGGGGGGTCCGAACTATGGT.

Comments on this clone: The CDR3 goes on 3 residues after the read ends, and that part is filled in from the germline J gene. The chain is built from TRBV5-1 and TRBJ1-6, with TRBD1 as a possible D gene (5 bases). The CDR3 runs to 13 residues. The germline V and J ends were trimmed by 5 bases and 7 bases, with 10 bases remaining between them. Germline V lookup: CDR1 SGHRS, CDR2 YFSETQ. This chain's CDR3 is CASRGDSNSPLHF. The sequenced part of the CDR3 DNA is TGCGCCAGCAGGGGGGACTCCAATTCACCC.

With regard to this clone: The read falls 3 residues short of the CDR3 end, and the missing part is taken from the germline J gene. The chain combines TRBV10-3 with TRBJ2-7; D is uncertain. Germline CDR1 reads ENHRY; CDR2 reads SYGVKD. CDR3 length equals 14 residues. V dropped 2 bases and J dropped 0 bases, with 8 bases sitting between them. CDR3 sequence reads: CAISEVGYSYEQYF. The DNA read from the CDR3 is TGTGCCATCAGTGAGGTAGGGTACTCCTACGAG.

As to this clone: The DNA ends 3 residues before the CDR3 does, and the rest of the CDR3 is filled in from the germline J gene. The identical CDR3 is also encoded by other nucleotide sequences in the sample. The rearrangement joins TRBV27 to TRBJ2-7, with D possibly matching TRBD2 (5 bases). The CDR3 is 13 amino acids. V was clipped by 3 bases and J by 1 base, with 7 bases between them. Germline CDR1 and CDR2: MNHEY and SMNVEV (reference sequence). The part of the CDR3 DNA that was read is TGTGCCAGCAGTTTTCGGGGTTCCTACGAG. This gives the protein CASSFRGSYE. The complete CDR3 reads CASSFRGSYEQYF.

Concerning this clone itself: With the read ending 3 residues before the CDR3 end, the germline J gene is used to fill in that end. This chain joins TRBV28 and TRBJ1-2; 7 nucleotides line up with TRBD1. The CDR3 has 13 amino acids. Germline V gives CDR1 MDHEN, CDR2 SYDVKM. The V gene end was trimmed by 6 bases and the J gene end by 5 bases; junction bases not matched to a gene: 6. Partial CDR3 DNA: TGTGCCAGCAGATTAACAGGGGTTTATGGC. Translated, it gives CASRLTGVYG. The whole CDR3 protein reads CASRLTGVYGYTF.

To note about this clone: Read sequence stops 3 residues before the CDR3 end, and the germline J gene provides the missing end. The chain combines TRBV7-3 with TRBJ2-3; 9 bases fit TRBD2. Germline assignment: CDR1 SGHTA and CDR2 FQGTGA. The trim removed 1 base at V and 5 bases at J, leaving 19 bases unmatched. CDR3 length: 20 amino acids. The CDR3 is CASSLKGALASGVQVDTQYF. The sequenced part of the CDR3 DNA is TGTGCCAGCAGCTTAAAGGGGGCATTGGCTAGCGGGGTTCAGGTAGATACG.

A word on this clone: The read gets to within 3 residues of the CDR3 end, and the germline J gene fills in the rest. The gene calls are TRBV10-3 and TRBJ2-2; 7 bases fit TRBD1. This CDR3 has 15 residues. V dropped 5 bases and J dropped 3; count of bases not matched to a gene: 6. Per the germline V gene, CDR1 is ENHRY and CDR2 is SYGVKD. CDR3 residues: CAISQTTGYTGELFF. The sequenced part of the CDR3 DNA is TGTGCCATCAGTCAGACGACAGGGTACACCGGGGAG.

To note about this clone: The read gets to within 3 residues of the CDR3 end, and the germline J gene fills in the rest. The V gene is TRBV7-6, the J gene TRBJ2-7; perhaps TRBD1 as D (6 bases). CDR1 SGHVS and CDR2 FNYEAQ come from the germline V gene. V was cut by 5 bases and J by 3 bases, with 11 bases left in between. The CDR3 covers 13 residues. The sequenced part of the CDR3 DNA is TGTGCCAGCAGCAAACAGGGTTTCTACGAG. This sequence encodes CASSKQGFYE. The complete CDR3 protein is CASSKQGFYEQYF. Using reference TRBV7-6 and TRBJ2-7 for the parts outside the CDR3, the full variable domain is GAGVSQSPRYKVTKRGQDVALRCDPISGHVSLYWYRQALGQGPEFLTYFNYEAQQDKSGLPNDRFSAERPEGSISTLTIQRTEQRDSAMYRCASSKQGFYEQYFGPGTRLTVT.

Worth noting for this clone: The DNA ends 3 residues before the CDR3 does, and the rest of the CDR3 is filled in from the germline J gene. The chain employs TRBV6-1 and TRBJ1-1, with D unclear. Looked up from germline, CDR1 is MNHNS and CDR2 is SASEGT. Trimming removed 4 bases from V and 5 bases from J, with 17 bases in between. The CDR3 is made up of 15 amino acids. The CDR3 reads CASSASPWPGTEAFF. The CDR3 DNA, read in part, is TGTGCCAGCAGTGCTTCACCGTGGCCGGGTACTGAA.

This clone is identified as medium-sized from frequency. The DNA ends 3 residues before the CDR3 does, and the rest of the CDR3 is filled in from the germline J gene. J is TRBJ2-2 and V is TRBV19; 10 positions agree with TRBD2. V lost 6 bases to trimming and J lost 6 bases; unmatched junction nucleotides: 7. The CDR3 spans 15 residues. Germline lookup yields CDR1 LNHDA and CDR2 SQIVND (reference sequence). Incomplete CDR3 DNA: TGTGCCAGTAGAGGCCTAGCGGGGGTACCCGGGGAG. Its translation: CASRGLAGVPGE. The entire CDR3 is CASRGLAGVPGELFF.

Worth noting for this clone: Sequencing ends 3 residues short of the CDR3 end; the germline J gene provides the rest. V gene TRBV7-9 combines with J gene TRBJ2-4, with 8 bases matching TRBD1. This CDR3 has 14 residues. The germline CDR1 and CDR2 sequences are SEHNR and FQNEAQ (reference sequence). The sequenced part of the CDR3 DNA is TGTGCCAGCAGCTTAGGGACAGGGAACTATGGT. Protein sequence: CASSLGTGNYG. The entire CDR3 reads CASSLGTGNYGQYF.

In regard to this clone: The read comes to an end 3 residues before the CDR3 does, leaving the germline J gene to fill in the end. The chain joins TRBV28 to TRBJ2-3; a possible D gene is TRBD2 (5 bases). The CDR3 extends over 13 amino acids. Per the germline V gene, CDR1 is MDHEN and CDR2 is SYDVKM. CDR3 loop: CASSFRRRETQYF. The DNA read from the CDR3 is TGTGCCAGCAGTTTCAGGAGGAGAGAGACG.

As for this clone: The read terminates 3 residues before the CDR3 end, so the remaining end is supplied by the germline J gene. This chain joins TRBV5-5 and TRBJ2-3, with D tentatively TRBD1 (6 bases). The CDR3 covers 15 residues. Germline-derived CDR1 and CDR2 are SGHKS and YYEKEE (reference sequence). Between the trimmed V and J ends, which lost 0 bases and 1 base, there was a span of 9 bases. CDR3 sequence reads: CASSLGPGGTDTQYF. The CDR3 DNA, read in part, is TGTGCCAGCAGCTTGGGGCCAGGGGGCACAGATACG.

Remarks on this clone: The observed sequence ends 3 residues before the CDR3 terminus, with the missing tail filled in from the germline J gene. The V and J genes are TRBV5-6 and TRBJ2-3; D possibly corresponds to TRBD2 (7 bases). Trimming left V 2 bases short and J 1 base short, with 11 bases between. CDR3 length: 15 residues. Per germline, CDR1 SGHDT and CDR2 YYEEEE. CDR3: CASSLGGAGTDTQYF. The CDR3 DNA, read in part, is TGTGCCAGCAGCTTAGGGGGGGCGGGCACAGATACG.

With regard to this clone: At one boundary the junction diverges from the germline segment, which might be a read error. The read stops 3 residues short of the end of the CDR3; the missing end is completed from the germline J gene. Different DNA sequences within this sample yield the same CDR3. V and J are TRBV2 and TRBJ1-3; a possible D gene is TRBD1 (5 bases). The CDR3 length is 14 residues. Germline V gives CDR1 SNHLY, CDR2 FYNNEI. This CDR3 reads CASSVGTRGNTIYF. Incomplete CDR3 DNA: TGTGCCAGCAGTGTAGGGACTCGGGGAAACACT. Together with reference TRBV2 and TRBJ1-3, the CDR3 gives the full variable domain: EPEVTQTPSHQVTQMGQEVILRCVPISNHLYFYWYRQILGQKVEFLVSFYNNEISEKSEIFDDQFSVERPDGSNFTLKIRSTKLEDSAMYFCASSVGTRGNTIYFGEGSWLTVV.

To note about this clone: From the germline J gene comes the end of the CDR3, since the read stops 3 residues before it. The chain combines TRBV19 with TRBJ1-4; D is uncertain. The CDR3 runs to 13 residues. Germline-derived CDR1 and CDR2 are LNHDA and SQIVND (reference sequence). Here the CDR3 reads CASSIANSSPLFF. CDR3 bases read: TGTGCCAGTAGTATAGCGAACAGTTCACCA.

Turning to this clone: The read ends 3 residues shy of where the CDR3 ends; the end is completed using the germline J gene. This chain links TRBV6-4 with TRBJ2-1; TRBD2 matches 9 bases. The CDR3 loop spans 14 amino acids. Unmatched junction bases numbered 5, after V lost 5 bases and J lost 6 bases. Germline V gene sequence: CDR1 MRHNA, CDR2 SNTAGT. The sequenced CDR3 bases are TGTGCCAGCAGTTTAGCGGGAGACGGCAATGAG. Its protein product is CASSLAGDGNE. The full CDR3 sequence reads CASSLAGDGNEQFF.

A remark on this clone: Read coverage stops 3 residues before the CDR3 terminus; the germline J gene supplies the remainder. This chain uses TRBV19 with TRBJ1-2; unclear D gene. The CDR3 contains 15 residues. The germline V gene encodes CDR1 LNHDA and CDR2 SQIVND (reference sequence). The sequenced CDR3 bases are TGTGCCAGTAGTACCCTAGCGGGGAGGGCCTACGAC. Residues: CASSTLAGRAYD. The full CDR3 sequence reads CASSTLAGRAYDYTF.

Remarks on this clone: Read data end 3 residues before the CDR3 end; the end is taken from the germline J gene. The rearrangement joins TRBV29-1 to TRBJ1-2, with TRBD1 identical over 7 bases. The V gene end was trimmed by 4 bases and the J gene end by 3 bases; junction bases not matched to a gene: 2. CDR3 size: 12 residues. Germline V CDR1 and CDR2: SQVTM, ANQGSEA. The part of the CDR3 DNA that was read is TGCAGCGTTGGAGGGGGCTACTATGGC. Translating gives CSVGGGYYG. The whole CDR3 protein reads CSVGGGYYGYTF.

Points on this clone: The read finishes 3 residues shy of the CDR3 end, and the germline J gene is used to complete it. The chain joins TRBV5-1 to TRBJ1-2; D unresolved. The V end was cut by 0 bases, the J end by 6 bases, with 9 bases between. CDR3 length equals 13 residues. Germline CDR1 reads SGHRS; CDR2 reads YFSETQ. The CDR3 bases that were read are TGCGCCAGCAGCTTGGGGCAGGTGGATGGC. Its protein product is CASSLGQVDG. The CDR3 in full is CASSLGQVDGYTF.

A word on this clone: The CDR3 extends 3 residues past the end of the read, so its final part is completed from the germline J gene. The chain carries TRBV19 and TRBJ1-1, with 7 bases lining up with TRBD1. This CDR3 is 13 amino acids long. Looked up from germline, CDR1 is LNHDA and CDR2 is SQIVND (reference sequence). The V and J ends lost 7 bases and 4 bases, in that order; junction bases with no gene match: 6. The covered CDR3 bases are TGTGCCAGTACTTTAACAGGGGTCACTGAA. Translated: CASTLTGVTE. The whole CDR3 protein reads CASTLTGVTEAFF.

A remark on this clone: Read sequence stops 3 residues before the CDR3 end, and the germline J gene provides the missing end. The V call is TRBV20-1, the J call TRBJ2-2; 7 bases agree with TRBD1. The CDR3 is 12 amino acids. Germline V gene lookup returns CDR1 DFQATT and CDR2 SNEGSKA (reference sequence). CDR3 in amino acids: CSAPGQNEKLFF. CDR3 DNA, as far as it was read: TGCAGTGCTCCGGGACAGAATGAAAAG.

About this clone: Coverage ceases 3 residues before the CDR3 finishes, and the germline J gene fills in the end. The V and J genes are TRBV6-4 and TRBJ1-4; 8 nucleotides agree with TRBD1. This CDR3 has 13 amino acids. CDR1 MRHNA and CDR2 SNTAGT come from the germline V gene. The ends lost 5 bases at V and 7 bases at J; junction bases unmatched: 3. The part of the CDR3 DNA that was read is TGTGCCAGCAGTCCCGACAGGGGTGAAAAA. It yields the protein CASSPDRGEK. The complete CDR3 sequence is CASSPDRGEKLFF.

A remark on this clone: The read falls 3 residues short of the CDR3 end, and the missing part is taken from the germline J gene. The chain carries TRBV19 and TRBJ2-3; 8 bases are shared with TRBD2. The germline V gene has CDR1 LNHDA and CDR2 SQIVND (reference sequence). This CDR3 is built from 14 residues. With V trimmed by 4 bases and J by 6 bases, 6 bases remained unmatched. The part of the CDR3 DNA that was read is TGTGCCAGTAGTAACGGGGGGGCAGAGGATACG. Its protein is CASSNGGAEDT. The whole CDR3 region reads CASSNGGAEDTQYF. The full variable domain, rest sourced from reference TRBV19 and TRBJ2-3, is DGGITQSPKYLFRKEGQNVTLSCEQNLNHDAMYWYRQDPGQGLRLIYYSQIVNDFQKGDIAEGYSVSREKKESFPLTVTSAQKNPTAFYLCASSNGGAEDTQYFGPGTRLTVL.